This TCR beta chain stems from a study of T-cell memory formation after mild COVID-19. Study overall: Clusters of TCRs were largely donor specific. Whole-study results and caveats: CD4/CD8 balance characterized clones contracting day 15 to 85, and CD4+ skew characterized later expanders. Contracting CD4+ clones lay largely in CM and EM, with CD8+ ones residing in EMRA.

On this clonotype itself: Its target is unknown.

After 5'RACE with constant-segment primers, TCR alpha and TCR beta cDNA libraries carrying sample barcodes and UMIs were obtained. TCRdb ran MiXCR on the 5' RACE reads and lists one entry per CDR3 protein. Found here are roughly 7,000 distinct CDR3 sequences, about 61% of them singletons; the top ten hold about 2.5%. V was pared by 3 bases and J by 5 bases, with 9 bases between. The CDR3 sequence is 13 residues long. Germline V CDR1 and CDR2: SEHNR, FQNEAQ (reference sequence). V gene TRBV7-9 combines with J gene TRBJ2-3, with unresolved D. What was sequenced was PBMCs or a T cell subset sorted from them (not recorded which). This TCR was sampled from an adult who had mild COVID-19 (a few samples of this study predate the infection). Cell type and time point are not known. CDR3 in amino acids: CASSLAGQDTQYF. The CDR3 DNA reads TGTGCCAGCAGCTTGGCCGGGCAAGATACGCAGTATTTT. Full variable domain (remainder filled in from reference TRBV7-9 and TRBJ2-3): DTGVSQNPRHKITKRGQNVTFRCDPISEHNRLYWYRQTLGQGPEFLTYFQNEAQLEKSRLLSDRFSAERPKGSFSTLEIQRTEQGDSAMYLCASSLAGQDTQYFGPGTRLTVL.